Listed below are T cell receptor beta chains from one sample, sequenced in a study of radiotherapy plus CTLA-4 blockade in lung cancer. Profiling relied on immunoSEQ multiplex PCR, and the TCRdb table lists in-frame clones only, not all of them. Found here are approximately 65,000 clones, roughly 80% of them singletons; the top ten hold 4.4%. The sample here was peripheral blood, taken from a patient treated with radiotherapy plus ipilimumab. The source of these receptors is a human donor with non-small cell lung cancer who had a complete response to radiotherapy plus ipilimumab. Both conserved end residues are part of each CDR3. A D gene is named only where the DNA matches it firmly. The size entry is marked missing in some rows and otherwise reads once, few, many or a size class.

d_call j_call clone_size v_call cdr3_nt cdr3_aa
. TRBJ2-1 . TRBV19 TGTGCCAGTACCCTGGACAAGTATCATTACGGGAACAATGAGCAGTTCTTC CASTLDKYHYGNNEQFF
. TRBJ2-2 . TRBV11-3 TGTGCCAGCAGGTCTAGCGCGGGGCCGAGCGGGGAGCTGTTTTTT CASRSSAGPSGELFF
. TRBJ2-5 . TRBV11-3 TGTGCCAGCAGCCCCTTAGGGAGTAAAGAGACCCAGTACTTC CASSPLGSKETQYF
. TRBJ1-1 . TRBV6-5 TGTGCCAGCAGCACGGCGGGGAACACTGAAGCTTTCTTT CASSTAGNTEAFF
. TRBJ2-2 . TRBV25-1 TGTGCCAGCAGTGAATTTAGCAGCACCGGGGAGCTGTTTTTT CASSEFSSTGELFF
TRBD1 TRBJ2-7 . TRBV5-1 TGCGCCAGCAGCGACGGACAGGGAAGTCTCGAGCAGTACTTC CASSDGQGSLEQYF
. TRBJ2-6 . TRBV5-1 TGCGCCAGCAGCTTGGTACAGAGCTCTGGGGCCAACGTCCTGACTTTC CASSLVQSSGANVLTF
. TRBJ2-1 . TRBV12-5 TGTGCTAGTGGTTTGGTACGTGGCTTCGGGCAGTTCTTC CASGLVRGFGQFF
. TRBJ1-2 . TRBV9 TGTGCCAGCAGCCCTAGTCCACAGCTAGCACGGGATGGCTATGGCTACACCTTC CASSPSPQLARDGYGYTF
. TRBJ2-6 . TRBV27 TGTGCCAGCAGTTTATTCGGAAGGGAGAGCTCTGGGGCCAACGTCCTGACTTTC CASSLFGRESSGANVLTF
TRBD2 TRBJ2-3 . TRBV7-2 TGTGCCAGCAGCTTTGGAAGCGGGGTGGGAGATACGCAGTATTTT CASSFGSGVGDTQYF
. TRBJ2-3 . TRBV7-2 TGTGCCAGCAGCTTATGGGGACATTTAGCAGATACGCAGTATTTT CASSLWGHLADTQYF
. TRBJ2-6 . TRBV7-9 TGTGCCAGCAGTGGCTCTGGGGCCAACGTCCTGACTTTC CASSGSGANVLTF
. TRBJ1-3 once TRBV5-1 TGCGCCAGCAGCGGGGGGGACTTTGCTGGAAACACCATATATTTT CASSGGDFAGNTIYF
. TRBJ2-5 . TRBV9 TGTGCCAGCAGCCTAGGGACGGGACAAGAGACCCAGTACTTC CASSLGTGQETQYF
TRBD1 TRBJ1-2 . TRBV18 TGTGCCAGCTCACTTACCCCGGGACAGGAGGGTGGCTACACCTTC CASSLTPGQEGGYTF
. TRBJ1-5 . TRBV30 TGTGCCTGGACCCCGCGTCATAGCAATCAGCCCCAGCATTTT CAWTPRHSNQPQHF
. TRBJ1-2 . TRBV30 TGTGCCTGGAGTGTAGTTAGTCCAGCGAGTGGCTACACCTTC CAWSVVSPASGYTF
TRBD2 TRBJ2-5 . TRBV2 TGTGCCAGCAGCTATGGACTAGCGGGGATTCAAGAGACCCAGTACTTC CASSYGLAGIQETQYF
TRBD2 TRBJ2-1 once TRBV11-2 TGTGCCAGCAGCTTATTTCCGGGGGGGTCCTACAATGAGCAGTTCTTC CASSLFPGGSYNEQFF
. TRBJ1-5 once TRBV7-2 TGTGCCAGCAGCTTACAGTCTTTTGGTCAGCCCCAGCATTTT CASSLQSFGQPQHF
TRBD2 TRBJ2-1 . TRBV7-2 TGTGCCAGCAGCACGAAAATTTCGCTAGCGGGGTCCTACAATGAGCAGTTCTTC CASSTKISLAGSYNEQFF
. TRBJ2-5 . TRBV11-2 TGTGCCAGCAGCTTAGTTGGCGCAGCCAAATCTAGGGAGACCCAGTACTTC CASSLVGAAKSRETQYF
TRBD1 TRBJ1-1 . TRBV19 TGTGCCAGTAGTCCCTCGCCCGGGACAGGGGATGCTTTCTTT CASSPSPGTGDAFF
. TRBJ1-5 . TRBV4-3 TGCGCCAGCAGCCAAGATACCAGGGCCCAGCCCCAGCATTTT CASSQDTRAQPQHF
. TRBJ1-2 . TRBV25-1 TGTGCCAGCAGTGAATGGTACAGAAGCTATGGCTACACCTTC CASSEWYRSYGYTF
. TRBJ1-2 . TRBV7-9 TGTGCCAGCAGACTTATGGGCTCCTATGGCTACACCTTC CASRLMGSYGYTF
. TRBJ2-5 . TRBV19 TGTGCCAGTAGTATCCAGTCGTCCCAAGAGACCCAGTACTTC CASSIQSSQETQYF
TRBD1 TRBJ1-6 few TRBV7-8 TGTGCCAGCAGCCGCAGGGACAGGGAGGGTTCACCCCTCCACTTT CASSRRDREGSPLHF
TRBD2 TRBJ2-3 once TRBV11-3 TGTGCCAGCAGCTTTATGGCGGGAGGCAGGGCAGATACGCAGTATTTT CASSFMAGGRADTQYF
TRBD1 TRBJ1-1 . TRBV29-1 TGCAGCGTAGCACAGGGGGCGTCTAGGAACACTGAAGCTTTCTTT CSVAQGASRNTEAFF
. TRBJ2-3 once TRBV10-3 TGTGCCATCAGTGAGGGACTATGGACAGATACGCAGTATTTT CAISEGLWTDTQYF
. TRBJ2-1 . TRBV18 TGTGCCAGCTCACGGAACGGGGGCAATGAGCAGTTCTTC CASSRNGGNEQFF
. TRBJ2-6 . TRBV30 TGTGCCTGGAGTGTAGCCAGAGGGCTCTCTGGGGCCAACGTCCTGACTTTC CAWSVARGLSGANVLTF
. TRBJ2-5 few TRBV5-6 TGTGCCAGCAGCCCCCTCTTCCGAGAGACCCAGTACTTC CASSPLFRETQYF
TRBD1 TRBJ2-2 few TRBV7-2 TGTGCCAGCAGCCTGACAGGGGGCAAGTTTTTCGGGGAGCTGTTTTTT CASSLTGGKFFGELFF
. TRBJ1-2 . TRBV10-3 TGTGCCATCAGTGAAGAGGCTTTTGGCTACACCTTC CAISEEAFGYTF
. TRBJ2-1 . TRBV19 TGTGCCAGTAGTATCTTACTAGCAGGAAATGAGCAGTTCTTC CASSILLAGNEQFF
TRBD1 TRBJ1-6 . TRBV12-5 TGTGCTAGTGGTCCCCTCGGGACAGAGGATTCACCCCTCCACTTT CASGPLGTEDSPLHF
. TRBJ2-7 . TRBV7-2 TGTGCCAGCAGCATTAGTGACGAGCAGTACTTC CASSISDEQYF
TRBD2 TRBJ2-1 . TRBV9 TGTGCCAGCAGCAACCCGGGGGAGCGGGGTCACAATGAGCAGTTCTTC CASSNPGERGHNEQFF
. TRBJ1-1 once TRBV28 TGTGCCAGCAGTTTCCGGACGGGGAGGCGCACTGAAGCTTTCTTT CASSFRTGRRTEAFF
. TRBJ2-3 . TRBV5-1 TGCGCCAGCAGCTTGGCCGCGACGCCTAGCACAGATACGCAGTATTTT CASSLAATPSTDTQYF
TRBD1 TRBJ1-1 . TRBV6-1 TGTGCCAGCAGTGAAGCACAGGGGGTTAATAGGAACACTGAAGCTTTCTTT CASSEAQGVNRNTEAFF
. TRBJ2-1 . TRBV7-9 TGTGCCAGCAGCCCACCAGCGCGGTTTGAGCAGTTCTTC CASSPPARFEQFF